This T cell receptor beta chain was sequenced in a study of blood T cells in healthy people across ages (dated by TCRdb to between 2014 and 2017). About the full investigation: In model experiments, template switching captured about one uniquely barcoded TCR beta cDNA molecule for every two T cells. Using deep sequencing normalized with unique cDNA molecular identifiers, the study measured how TCR beta repertoire diversity changes with age. Donors were grouped into four age groups: young (average roughly 17 years), middle-aged (approximately 41), aged (about 60) and long-lived (just over 80). Two additional independent replicas of 1 million unique cDNA reads from the same blood draw were analyzed for two donors (one aged 18 to 30 and one aged 80 or older).

Study-level results and caveats: Since profiling was done on bulk unsorted PBMCs, naive and antigen-experienced compartments could not be conclusively compared. Because the CMV infection status of the donors was unknown, age-related changes in expanded clonotypes may potentially have been confounded. The long-lived group showed more naive CD4+ T cells, fewer expanded clones and increased TCR diversity than the aged group, suggesting age selection. Estimates of total diversity based on one million sequenced T cells were considered lower bounds and underestimates. The percentage of naive T cells measured by flow cytometry correlated strongly with observed TCR beta diversity. As age increased, observed TCR beta diversity per million T cells dropped in a roughly linear way, and a significant reduction was already evident by age 40.

Libraries came from 5' RACE. TCRdb names Illumina HiSeq 2500 as the instrument used. A second PCR of roughly 7 to 11 cycles was performed with a sample-barcoded 5' primer and a J-beta primer mix. A unique molecular identifier was introduced onto each TCR beta cDNA molecule by a template-switch 5' adaptor carrying 12 random nucleotides. At least 2.5 million CDR3-containing paired-end reads were obtained from each sample. All of the RNA was converted into first-strand cDNA using the Mint cDNA synthesis kit, with a TRBC-specific oligonucleotide serving as the primer. All cDNA was treated with uracil-DNA glycosylase and then went through a first 18-cycle PCR with the universal primers M1SS and BC2_uni_R. The authors processed their data as follows. Each sample was normalized by randomly selecting 1 million high-quality reads, each carrying a distinct molecular identifier. Reads sharing molecular identifiers were discarded rather than binned into consensus sequences. MiTCR, run with a Q25 quality threshold and the strictest error-elimination algorithm, handled CDR3 identification, clonotype clustering and error correction. A nonparametric unseen species model using Euler transformation provided a lower-bound estimate of total TCR beta diversity. Starting from the raw public reads, TCRdb applied fastp trimming at Q25, assembled clones with MiXCR and retained in-frame beta chains. Merged by CDR3 protein, the rows form single entries marked with the most common genes and DNA. In this record, the V and J calls reflect TCRdb's handling and not the investigators' own analysis. The sample contains roughly 1,100,000 distinct CDR3 sequences, about 25% of them found a single time. Approximately 0.7% of the sample belongs to the ten largest clones.

Donors were a few dozen systemically healthy Caucasian individuals from Russia aged 6 to 90 years. Ten milliliters of peripheral blood were drawn from each donor into EDTA-treated Vacutainer tubes. PBMCs were isolated by Ficoll-Paque density-gradient centrifugation, with at least 7 million obtained per sample. Trizol reagent was used to extract total RNA from the PBMCs, yielding at least 6 micrograms per sample. For every donor, an aliquot of PBMCs went through flow cytometry to measure the percentages of naive CD45RAhigh/CD27high T cells. The CDR3, from cysteine to phenylalanine, totals 14 residues. Solely the CDR3 DNA is kept, with 42 bases framed from the first base. V sheds 3 bases and J sheds 4 bases, leaving 10 bases between their ends. CDR1 is given as MGHRA and CDR2 as YSYEKL, both from the germline V gene. This clonotype turned up a few times. Its antigen remains unidentified. No base-level quality is on record; no much larger clone is a single base apart.

These data were also filed under a second study, of T cells of mothers and their children. The second paper states: Donors were nine systemically healthy Caucasian individuals: three mothers and their six children. cDNA synthesis used all of the extracted RNA, with around 1.4 ug of RNA in each 15 ul reaction. In the second PCR, sample barcodes and 2-4 random nucleotides were introduced via the M1S primer. More than 8.5 million TCR beta CDR3 reads were obtained from each mother, and some 3.2 million reads were obtained from each child. In both related and unrelated pairs, thymic selection shapes the output of TCR recombination in a similar way, with inherited differences having only a minor effect. Normalized repertoire overlap was always found to be slightly, but never significantly, higher in related mother-child pairs than in unrelated mother-child pairs. With a sensitivity of approximately 100 clones per million clonotypes, no persistent microchimeric T cell clones were detected. In the study, deep NGS was used to compare the TCR beta repertoires of mothers and children, and features distinguishing related mother-child pairs from unrelated individuals were sought. On average, the children were roughly 12 +/- 4 years old, while the mothers were about 38 +/- 4 years old. After adapter ligation with NEBNext reagents, the libraries were sequenced on Illumina HiSeq 2000 with 100+100 nt paired-end reads. Mother and child libraries were prepared a month apart and sequenced in separate runs to prevent cross-contamination. For each donor, somewhere between about 450,000 and 2,000,000 distinct TCR beta clonotypes were identified. Naive TCR beta clonotypes were estimated from low-frequency clonotypes matched to each donor's FACS-determined naive share, without sorting.

The rearrangement combines TRBV4-1 with TRBJ2-1; a tentative D match to TRBD1 spans 6 bases. The clonotype was recovered from a girl aged 2-9 years in good health. Material for sequencing was blood. The CDR3 in this case is CASSHLGQYNEQFF. The base sequence is TGCGCCAGCAGCCACCTAGGACAGTACAATGAGCAGTTCTTC.